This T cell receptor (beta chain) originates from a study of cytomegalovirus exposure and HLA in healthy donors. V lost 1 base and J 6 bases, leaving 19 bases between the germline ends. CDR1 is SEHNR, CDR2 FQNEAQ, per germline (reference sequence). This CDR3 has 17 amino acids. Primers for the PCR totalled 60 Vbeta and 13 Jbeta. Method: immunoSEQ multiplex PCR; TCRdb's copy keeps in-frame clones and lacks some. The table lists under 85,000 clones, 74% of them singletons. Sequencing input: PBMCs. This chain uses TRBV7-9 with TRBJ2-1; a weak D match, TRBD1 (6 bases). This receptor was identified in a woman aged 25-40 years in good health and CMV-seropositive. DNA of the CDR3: TGTGCCAGCAGCTTAGGATCTGGGACATCACCGGGCAATGAGCAGTTCTTC. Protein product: CASSLGSGTSPGNEQFF.